Each of the 17 T cell receptor beta chains below was sequenced from the same sample in a study of radiotherapy plus CTLA-4 blockade in lung cancer. Assay: immunoSEQ multiplex PCR; the TCRdb copy retains only in-frame clones and omits some. The sample lists approximately 44,000 clones, more than 70% seen once, with approximately 8% in the top ten. The specimen was peripheral blood, collected from a patient treated with radiotherapy plus ipilimumab. The receptors here all came from a human donor with non-small cell lung cancer who had stable disease on radiotherapy plus ipilimumab.

V is TRBV27 and J is TRBJ2-3; D is uncertain. V was trimmed by 5 bases and J by 2 bases, leaving 17 bases between them. The length of the CDR3 is 16 residues. CDR1 is MNHEY, CDR2 SMNVEV, per germline (reference sequence). The CDR3 sequence: CASSVLSAQSTDTQYF. The DNA for the CDR3 is TGTGCCAGCAGTGTTTTAAGCGCCCAATCCACAGATACGCAGTATTTT.

The chain uses TRBV19 and TRBJ2-2; possibly TRBD1 for D (6 bases). This CDR3 region has 16 residues. The ends were cut back, 3 bases at V and 6 bases at J, with 17 bases in the middle. Germline V lookup: CDR1 LNHDA, CDR2 SQIVND (reference sequence). The CDR3 DNA sequence: TGTGCCAGTAGTATCAACAGGGTGTTGAGCGCCGGGGAGCTGTTTTTT. Its protein is CASSINRVLSAGELFF.

This clone has only a few counts. The genes are TRBV6-4 and TRBJ1-2; TRBD1 aligns across 9 bases. CDR1 and CDR2 (germline): MRHNA, SNTAGT. The CDR3 is made up of 14 amino acids. Trimming removed 4 bases from V and 10 bases from J; junction bases left unmatched: 10. The DNA for the CDR3 is TGTGCCAGCAGTGCCTGGGGGACAGGGAATCCCTACACCTTC. Translated, it gives CASSAWGTGNPYTF.

V is TRBV7-2 and J is TRBJ2-3, with D perhaps matching TRBD2 (5 bases). This CDR3 region has 14 residues. Germline CDR1 reads SGHTA; CDR2 reads FQGNSA. Trimming removed 2 bases from V and 6 bases from J, with 12 bases in between. The CDR3 sequence is CASSLQRPPDTQYF. The CDR3 nucleotides read TGTGCCAGCAGCTTACAGCGGCCCCCGGATACGCAGTATTTT.

CDR3 loop: CASSMEVTYSGANVLTF. The CDR3 nucleotides are TGTGCCAGTAGTATGGAGGTTACGTACTCTGGGGCCAACGTCCTGACTTTC. The chain joins TRBV19 to TRBJ2-6; TRBD2 might be the D (5 bases). Per germline, CDR1 LNHDA and CDR2 SQIVND (reference sequence). CDR3 size: 17 residues. The V end lost 3 bases, the J end lost 0 bases, and 12 bases lay between the germline ends. Full variable domain (missing parts from reference TRBV19 and TRBJ2-6): DGGITQSPKYLFRKEGQNVTLSCEQNLNHDAMYWYRQDPGQGLRLIYYSQIVNDFQKGDIAEGYSVSREKKESFPLTVTSAQKNPTAFYLCASSMEVTYSGANVLTFGAGSRLTVL.

V and J are TRBV9 and TRBJ2-2; TRBD2 aligns across 7 bases. V shed 6 bases, J shed 3 bases, and the junction held 17 bases outside the gene matches. In germline, CDR1 is SGDLS, CDR2 YYNGEE. CDR3 length: 18 amino acids. CDR3 nucleotides: TGTGCCAGCACCCGAGGGGAGGGCAAGCACTGGGACACCGGGGAGCTGTTTTTT. Its translation is CASTRGEGKHWDTGELFF.

The chain joins TRBV6-5 to TRBJ1-5, with D maybe TRBD1 (5 bases). The CDR3 contains 12 residues. V was pared by 6 bases and J by 3 bases, with 6 bases between. The germline V gene has CDR1 MNHEY and CDR2 SVGAGI. The DNA for the CDR3 is TGTGCCAGCAGGGGGGTCAATCAGCCCCAGCATTTT. Translated, it gives CASRGVNQPQHF.

CDR3 sequence (DNA): TGTGCCAGCAGCTTCAGGACAGGGGAGGACGAGCAGTACTTC. Its translation is CASSFRTGEDEQYF. The chain joins TRBV9 to TRBJ2-7; 9 positions agree with TRBD1. The CDR3 has 14 residues. Trimming cost V 4 bases and J 5 bases; bases outside gene matches: 7. Germline V gene data show CDR1 as SGDLS and CDR2 as YYNGEE.

CDR3 loop: CASSYGRRLANYGYTF. CDR3 DNA sequence: TGTGCCAGCAGCTACGGCAGGCGCCTAGCTAACTATGGCTACACCTTC. The gene calls are TRBV6-5 and TRBJ1-2; D not certain. This CDR3 is 16 amino acids long. From germline, CDR1 is MNHEY and CDR2 SVGAGI. Trimming pared 6 bases from V and 0 bases from J, leaving 17 bases between.

The chain has TRBV11-2 and TRBJ1-6; the match to TRBD1 covers 8 bases. J was trimmed by 9 bases and V by 3 bases; bases with no gene match: 4. Germline V gene lookup returns CDR1 SGHAT and CDR2 FQNNGV. CDR3 length: 14 residues. CDR3 coding DNA: TGTGCCAGCAGCTTTGGACAGGGTAGTTCACCCCTCCACTTT. Its protein product is CASSFGQGSSPLHF.

V is TRBV28 and J is TRBJ2-7; perhaps TRBD1 as D (6 bases). V lost 2 bases and J lost 1, with 21 bases in between. The CDR3 has 18 residues. Germline lookup yields CDR1 MDHEN and CDR2 SYDVKM. CDR3 amino acids: CASSLVPHGQIFSYEQYF. The CDR3 bases are TGTGCCAGCAGTTTAGTCCCCCACGGACAGATATTTTCCTACGAGCAGTACTTC.

V usage is TRBV6-5 and J usage is TRBJ2-2; TRBD1 or TRBD2 may be the D gene (5 bases each). The CDR3 is made up of 13 amino acids. Germline CDR1 and CDR2: MNHEY and SVGAGI. V lost 7 bases and J 5 bases, leaving 11 bases between the germline ends. CDR3 DNA sequence: TGTGCCAGCAAGGGGACGGATACCGGGGAGCTGTTTTTT. Translation gives CASKGTDTGELFF.

This clone was seen a few times. The V gene is TRBV5-6, the J gene TRBJ1-2; 7 bases agree with TRBD1. There are 17 residues in the CDR3. The J segment lost 0 bases and the V segment lost 4 bases, leaving 12 bases of the junction unmatched. Germline V gene sequence: CDR1 SGHDT, CDR2 YYEEEE. Written as DNA, the CDR3 is TGTGCCAGCAGCCTGGGGGGAGGGGGCTGGACTAACTATGGCTACACCTTC. Protein sequence: CASSLGGGGWTNYGYTF.

J is TRBJ2-1 and V is TRBV27, with a possible D match to TRBD1 (5 bases). The CDR3 is 15 residues long. Trimming pared 2 bases from V and 10 bases from J, leaving 18 bases between. Germline values: CDR1 MNHEY, CDR2 SMNVEV (reference sequence). Here the CDR3 reads CASSLSAGIRNEQFF. In DNA form, the CDR3 reads TGTGCCAGCAGTTTAAGCGCAGGGATAAGAAACGAGCAGTTCTTC.

V usage is TRBV9 and J usage is TRBJ1-1; D unresolved. V shed 4 bases and J shed 3 bases, with 13 bases lying between them. This CDR3 has 14 residues. Germline CDR1 is SGDLS and CDR2 is YYNGEE. DNA of the CDR3: TGTGCCAGCAGCTATAGACCCTCGGACACTGAAGCTTTCTTT. It translates to CASSYRPSDTEAFF.

This clone was seen only once. The chain carries TRBV5-4 and TRBJ2-2; no definite D call. The CDR3 length is 11 residues. CDR1 is SGHNT, CDR2 YYREEE, per germline (reference sequence). V lost 4 bases to trimming and J lost 7 bases, with 5 bases between them. The CDR3 region is CASSPGGELFF. CDR3 coding DNA: TGTGCCAGCAGCCCGGGCGGGGAGCTGTTTTTT.

This clone was observed a few times. The CDR3: CSVEDQKGQGFGYTF. CDR3 bases: TGCAGCGTTGAAGATCAGAAGGGACAGGGGTTCGGCTACACCTTC. This chain connects TRBV29-1 to TRBJ1-2; 10 nucleotides line up with TRBD1. The germline CDR1 and CDR2 sequences are SQVTM and ANQGSEA. V was clipped by 0 bases and J by 8 bases; unmatched bases: 9. This CDR3 is built from 15 residues.